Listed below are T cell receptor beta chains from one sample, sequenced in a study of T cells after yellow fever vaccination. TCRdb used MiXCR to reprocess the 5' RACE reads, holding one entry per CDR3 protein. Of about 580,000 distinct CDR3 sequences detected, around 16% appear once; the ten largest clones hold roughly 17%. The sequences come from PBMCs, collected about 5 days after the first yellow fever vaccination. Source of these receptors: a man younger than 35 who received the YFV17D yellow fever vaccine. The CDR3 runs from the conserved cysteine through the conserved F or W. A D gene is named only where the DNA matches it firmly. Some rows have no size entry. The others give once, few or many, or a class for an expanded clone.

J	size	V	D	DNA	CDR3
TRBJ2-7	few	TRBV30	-	TGTGCCTGGAGTTCCGCCTACGAGCAGTACTTC	CAWSSAYEQYF
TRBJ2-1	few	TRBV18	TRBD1	TGTGCCAGCTCAAACGACAGGGGGAGAGGGTACAATGAGCAGTTCTTC	CASSNDRGRGYNEQFF
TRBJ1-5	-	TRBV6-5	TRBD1	TGTGCCAGCAGTTACAGGGGACAGGGCGGCGGTCAGCCCCAGCATTTT	CASSYRGQGGGQPQHF
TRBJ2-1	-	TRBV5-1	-	TGCGCCAGCAGCTTGGACGGGGTGTCCGAGCAGTTCTTC	CASSLDGVSEQFF
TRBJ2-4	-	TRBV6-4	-	TGTGCCAGCAGTACCGGGAGGAGGGGCAGGGGACCCAAGGAGGCCAAAAACATTCAGTACTTC	CASSTGRRGRGPKEAKNIQYF
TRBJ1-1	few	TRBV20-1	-	TGCAGTGCTAGAGATCGATATCTTCCTGAAGCTTTCTTT	CSARDRYLPEAFF
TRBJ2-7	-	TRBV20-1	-	TGCAGTGCCAAAGGACAGACCTCCTACGAGCAGTACTTC	CSAKGQTSYEQYF
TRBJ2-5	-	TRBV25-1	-	TGTGCCAGCAGTGAATGGGATGCGGCCGCGGGCGAGACCCAGTACTTC	CASSEWDAAAGETQYF
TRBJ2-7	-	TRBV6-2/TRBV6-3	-	TGTGCCAGCAGTTACGGTTCCGCGACACTTACCGGGGAGCAGTACTTC	CASSYGSATLTGEQYF
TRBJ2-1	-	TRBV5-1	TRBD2	TGCGCCAGCAGCAAGGGACTAGCGGGGGGTTACAATGAGCAGTTCTTC	CASSKGLAGGYNEQFF
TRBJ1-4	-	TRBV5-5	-	TGTGCCAGCAGCCTGATGGGCCGGAGGGAGGAAAAACTGTTTTTT	CASSLMGRREEKLFF
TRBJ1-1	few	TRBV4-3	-	TGCGCCAGCAGCCAAGACTCGCTCCCAGGGCGGGACACTGAAGCTTTCTTT	CASSQDSLPGRDTEAFF
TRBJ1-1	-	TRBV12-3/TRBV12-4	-	TGTGCCAGCAGTCACCCGGGGGCTGAAGCTTTCTTT	CASSHPGAEAFF
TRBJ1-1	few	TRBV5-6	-	TGTGCCAGCAGCTTGGGCGGTGGAATCGCTGAAGCTTTCTTT	CASSLGGGIAEAFF
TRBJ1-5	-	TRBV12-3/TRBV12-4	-	TGTGCCAGCAGTATGACCATTCGCAATCAGCCCCAGCATTTT	CASSMTIRNQPQHF
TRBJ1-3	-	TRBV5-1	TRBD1	TGCGCCAGCAGCTTACAGGGGGAAAGTGGAAACACCATATATTTT	CASSLQGESGNTIYF
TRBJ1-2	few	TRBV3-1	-	TGCGCCAGCAGCCAAGATCGGGGCGGCTACACCTTC	CASSQDRGGYTF
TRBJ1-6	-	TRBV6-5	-	TGTGCCAGCAGTTACGGTTCTTCGGGGGCGGGTAATTCACCCCTCCACTTT	CASSYGSSGAGNSPLHF
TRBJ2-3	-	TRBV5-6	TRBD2	TGTGCCAGCAGCCCCTACGGGGGGATAGATACGCAGTATTTT	CASSPYGGIDTQYF
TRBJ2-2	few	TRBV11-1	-	TGTGCCAGCAGCCACGACCCCACCGGGGAGCTGTTTTTT	CASSHDPTGELFF
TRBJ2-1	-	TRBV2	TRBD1	TGTGCCAGCAGCTCTACAGGGGGGCTTCTCAATGAGCAGTTCTTC	CASSSTGGLLNEQFF
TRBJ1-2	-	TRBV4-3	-	TGCGCCAGCAGCCAAGCGGAATCGGGTGGCAACTATGGCTACACCTTC	CASSQAESGGNYGYTF
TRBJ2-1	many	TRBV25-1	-	TGTGCCAGCAGTGGCGGGTTTGAGCAGTTCTTC	CASSGGFEQFF
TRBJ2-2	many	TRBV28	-	TGTGCCAGCAGCCTGGGAGGGGGCTGGGGGAACACCGGGGAGCTGTTTTTT	CASSLGGGWGNTGELFF
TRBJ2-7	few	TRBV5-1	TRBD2	TGCGCCAGCAGCACATCGGGACTAAGCTCCTACGAGCAGTACTTC	CASSTSGLSSYEQYF
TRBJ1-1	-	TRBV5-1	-	TGCGCCAGCAGCTTGGGGCAGGGTTGGACTGAAGCTTTCTTT	CASSLGQGWTEAFF
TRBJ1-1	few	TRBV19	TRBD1	TGTGCCAGCATGACAGGGCACGAGAACACTGAAGCTTTCTTT	CASMTGHENTEAFF
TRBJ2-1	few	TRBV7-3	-	TGTGCCAGCAGCCCCGGGGGTGGGGAGGATGGTGAGCAGTTCTTC	CASSPGGGEDGEQFF
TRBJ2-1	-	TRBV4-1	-	TGCGCCAGCAGCGAAAACCAGGGGAGTGAGCAGTTCTTC	CASSENQGSEQFF
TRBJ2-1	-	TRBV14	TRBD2	TGTGCCAGCAGCCAAGAGGAACTAGCGGGCCTCAATGAGCAGTTCTTC	CASSQEELAGLNEQFF
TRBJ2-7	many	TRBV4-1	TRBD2	TGCGCCAGCAGCGCTCGGGGGGGCGAGTACGAGCAGTACTTC	CASSARGGEYEQYF
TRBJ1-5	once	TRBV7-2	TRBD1	TGTGCCAGCAGCTTACACCTGACAGGGAACAATCAGCCCCAGCATTTT	CASSLHLTGNNQPQHF
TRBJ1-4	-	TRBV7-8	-	TGTGCCAGCAGCTTAACGAGGCGGTCCCCAACTAATGAAAAACTGTTTTTT	CASSLTRRSPTNEKLFF
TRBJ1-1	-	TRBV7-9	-	TGTGCCAGCAGCTATCTAGGGCCGGGGACTGAAGCTTTCTTT	CASSYLGPGTEAFF
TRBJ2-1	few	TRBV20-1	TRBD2	TGCAGTGCCCCTGCTAGCGGGAGCTACAATGAGCAGTTCTTC	CSAPASGSYNEQFF
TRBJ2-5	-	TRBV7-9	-	TGTGCCAGCAGCCTTAGGCCGATGACAAAACAAGAGACCCAGTACTTC	CASSLRPMTKQETQYF
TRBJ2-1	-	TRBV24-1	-	TGTGCCACCAGTTCCGAATCCTACAATGAGCAGTTCTTC	CATSSESYNEQFF
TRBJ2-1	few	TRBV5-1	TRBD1	TGCGCCAGCAGCTGGGGGACAGGGGGTTTCGATGAGCAGTTCTTC	CASSWGTGGFDEQFF
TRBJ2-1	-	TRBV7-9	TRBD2	TGTGCCAGCAGCTTAGGGACTAGTTCTGAGCAGTTCTTC	CASSLGTSSEQFF
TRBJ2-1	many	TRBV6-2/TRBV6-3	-	TGTGCCAGCAAGGCGAGGGGCCAAAGCTCCTACAATGAGCAGTTCTTC	CASKARGQSSYNEQFF
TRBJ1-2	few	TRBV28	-	TGTGCCAGCAGTTTGAGTTTGGGGGGCTATGGCTACACCTTC	CASSLSLGGYGYTF
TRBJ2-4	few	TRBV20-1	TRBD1	TGCAGTGCTTCTCGAACGGGACAGACCCTAGCCAAAAACATTCAGTACTTC	CSASRTGQTLAKNIQYF
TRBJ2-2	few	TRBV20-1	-	TGCAGTGCTAGGAAGGCGATGGATGAAACCGGGGAGCTGTTTTTT	CSARKAMDETGELFF
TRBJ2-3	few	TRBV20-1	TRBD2	TGCAGTGCCCCCGGGGTAGCGGGGGGTGCAGATACGCAGTATTTT	CSAPGVAGGADTQYF
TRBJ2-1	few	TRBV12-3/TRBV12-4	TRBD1	TGTGCCAGCAGTCGCGGGACAGGGCCGACCTACAATGAGCAGTTCTTC	CASSRGTGPTYNEQFF
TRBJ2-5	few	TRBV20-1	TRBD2	TGCAGTGCTGGCCACCTGGGAGGGGAGACCCAGTACTTC	CSAGHLGGETQYF
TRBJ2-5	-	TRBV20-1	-	TGCAGTGCTAGAGATCTCGGCAGGGGAGGGGAGACCCAGTACTTC	CSARDLGRGGETQYF
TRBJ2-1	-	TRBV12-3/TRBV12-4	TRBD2	TGTGCCAGCTCCCCGGGCGGGGGGAACAGCAATGAGCAGTTCTTC	CASSPGGGNSNEQFF
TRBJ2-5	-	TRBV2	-	TGTGCCAGCACCTCTCCTGGGGTGGAGACCCAGTACTTC	CASTSPGVETQYF
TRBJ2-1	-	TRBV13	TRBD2	TGTGCCAGCAGTGCGACTAGCATCTCTAGTCTGTTCTTC	CASSATSISSLFF
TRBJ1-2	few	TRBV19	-	TGTGCCAGTAAGGTCGGAGGAGCTAACTATGGCTACACCTTC	CASKVGGANYGYTF
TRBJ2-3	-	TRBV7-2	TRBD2	TGTGCCAGCCGTAGCGGGACTTCTGTCGATACGCAGTATTTT	CASRSGTSVDTQYF
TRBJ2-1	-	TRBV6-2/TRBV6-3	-	TGTGCCAGCGCCGCTCTCCGGGGAGGTGAGCAGTTCTTC	CASAALRGGEQFF
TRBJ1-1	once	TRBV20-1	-	TGCAGTGCCCCGACCCTCGGGGGAGACACTGAAGATTTCTTT	CSAPTLGGDTEDFF
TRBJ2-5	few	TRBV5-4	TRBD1	TGTGCCAGCAGCTTGACCACAGGGGGCGAAGAGACCCAGTACTTC	CASSLTTGGEETQYF
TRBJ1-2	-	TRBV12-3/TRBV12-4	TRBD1	TGTGCCAGCAGAGACCAGGGGGCGCGATCTATGAGCTACACCTTC	CASRDQGARSMSYTF
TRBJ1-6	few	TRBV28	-	TGTGCCAGCAGTCCCATAGGGGATTCACCCCTCCACTTT	CASSPIGDSPLHF
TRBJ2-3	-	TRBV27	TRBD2	TGTGCCAGCGCCCCTCGGAGCGGGGGGGGACGTGCTAGCACAGATACGCAGTATTTT	CASAPRSGGGRASTDTQYF
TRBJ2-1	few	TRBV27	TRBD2	TGTGCCAGCAGCCCCCGACTAGCGGGGGTCCCCTACAATGAGCAGTTCTTC	CASSPRLAGVPYNEQFF